What follows is one T cell receptor (beta chain) and its context. Sequencing used immunoSEQ multiplex PCR; TCRdb keeps in-frame clones, though not all of them. Among 15,000 or so clones listed, under 75% were seen once. This entry belongs to a study of T cells after somatic rescue of genetic block. Sequencing input: peripheral blood mononuclear cells (PBMCs). The receptor comes from a boy between 10 and 17 years old.

CDR3 DNA sequence: TGTGCCAGTAGTATTTGGGGGACTAGCGGGAGGGATGAGCAGTTCTTC. Translation gives CASSIWGTSGRDEQFF. V usage is TRBV19 and J usage is TRBJ2-1; TRBD2 aligns across 16 bases. V trimming: 3 bases; J trimming: 8 bases; junction bases outside the gene matches: 4. CDR1 and CDR2 (germline): LNHDA, SQIVND (reference sequence). The CDR3 runs to 16 residues. Full variable domain (missing parts from reference TRBV19 and TRBJ2-1): DGGITQSPKYLFRKEGQNVTLSCEQNLNHDAMYWYRQDPGQGLRLIYYSQIVNDFQKGDIAEGYSVSREKKESFPLTVTSAQKNPTAFYLCASSIWGTSGRDEQFFGPGTRLTVL.